This entry concerns a single TCR beta chain. This CDR3 is 12 amino acids long. Germline V gene sequence: CDR1 MNHNY, CDR2 SVGAGI (reference sequence). V was cut by 7 bases and J by 4 bases, with 10 bases left in between. These data belong to a study of blood T cell repertoires in COVID-19. As for the study in general: COVID-19 samples from acute and convalescent phases originated in the United States, Italy and Spain. Sources were T cells, B-cell-depleted T cells, or PBMCs; the material itself was cDNA or gDNA.

Original data processing: Amplification of reference gene primers was used by the study to estimate nucleated cell counts. TCRdb's copy holds only in-frame clones and misses some; the assay was immunoSEQ multiplex PCR. V and J calls and clone size are copied from that table; D and trimming were computed from the DNA. The sample lists 100,000 to 150,000 clones, about 80% seen once, with 3.8% in the top ten. This TCR came from a woman aged 50 to 60 with acute or convalescent COVID-19. The chain joins TRBV6-6 to TRBJ1-1; D ambiguous. Input material: peripheral blood. CDR3 coding DNA: TGTGCCAGCATGGCGGTTGCCACTGAAGCTTTCTTT. As protein: CASMAVATEAFF.